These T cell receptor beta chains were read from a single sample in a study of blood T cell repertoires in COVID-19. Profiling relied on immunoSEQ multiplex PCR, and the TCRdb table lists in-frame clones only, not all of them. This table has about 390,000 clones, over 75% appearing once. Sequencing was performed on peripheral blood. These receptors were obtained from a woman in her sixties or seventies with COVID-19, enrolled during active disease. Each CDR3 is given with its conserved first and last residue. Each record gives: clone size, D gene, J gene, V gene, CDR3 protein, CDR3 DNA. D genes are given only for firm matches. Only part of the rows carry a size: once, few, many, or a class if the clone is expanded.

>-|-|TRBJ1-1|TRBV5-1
CASSLSQGTEAFF
TGCGCCAGCAGCTTATCCCAGGGCACTGAAGCTTTCTTT
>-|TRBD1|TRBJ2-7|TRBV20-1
CSASRGYEQYF
TGCAGTGCTAGCAGGGGGTACGAGCAGTACTTC
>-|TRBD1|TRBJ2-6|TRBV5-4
CASSSRVRGPGANVLTF
TGTGCCAGCAGCTCCCGTGTAAGGGGGCCTGGGGCCAACGTCCTGACTTTC
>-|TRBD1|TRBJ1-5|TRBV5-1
CASSLDGTGNQPQHF
TGCGCCAGCAGCTTGGATGGGACAGGGAATCAGCCCCAGCATTTT
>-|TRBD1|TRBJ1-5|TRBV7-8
CASSLGDRGRGQPQHF
TGTGCCAGCAGCTTAGGGGACAGGGGAAGGGGGCAGCCCCAGCATTTT
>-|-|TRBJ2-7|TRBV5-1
CASSPRDNFYEQYF
TGCGCCAGCAGCCCTCGGGACAACTTCTACGAGCAGTACTTC
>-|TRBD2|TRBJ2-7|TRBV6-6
CASSYQRGGGYEQYF
TGTGCCAGCAGTTACCAGCGGGGGGGCGGATACGAGCAGTACTTC
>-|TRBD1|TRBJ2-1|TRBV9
CASSVSQGQGVGSSYNEQFF
TGTGCCAGCAGCGTATCGCAAGGACAGGGGGTGGGAAGCTCCTACAATGAGCAGTTCTTC
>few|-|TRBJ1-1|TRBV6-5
CASSYSGTNKAFF
TGTGCCAGCAGTTACTCCGGGACAAACAAAGCTTTCTTT
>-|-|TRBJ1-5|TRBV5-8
CASSRGFQPQHF
TGTGCCAGCAGCCGGGGTTTTCAGCCCCAGCATTTT
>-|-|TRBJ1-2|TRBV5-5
CASSLGNGGDGYTF
TGTGCCAGCAGCTTGGGAAACGGAGGAGATGGCTACACCTTC
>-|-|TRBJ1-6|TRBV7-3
CASSLGRRGLDSPLHF
TGTGCCAGCAGCTTAGGGCGTCGGGGACTTGATTCACCCCTCCACTTT
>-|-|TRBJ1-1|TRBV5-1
CASSLGTGLTEAFF
TGCGCCAGCAGCTTGGGTACGGGTTTAACTGAAGCTTTCTTT
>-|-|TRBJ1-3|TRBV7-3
CASSLSGGLGNTIYF
TGTGCCAGCAGTCTCAGCGGGGGGCTCGGAAACACCATATATTTT
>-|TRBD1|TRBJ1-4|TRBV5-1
CASRHLGQENEKLFF
TGCGCCAGCAGACACCTGGGACAGGAAAATGAAAAACTGTTTTTT
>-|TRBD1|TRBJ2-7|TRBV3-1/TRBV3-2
CASSQLGTVLSYEQYF
TGTGCCAGCAGCCAGCTCGGGACAGTTTTGTCCTACGAGCAGTACTTC
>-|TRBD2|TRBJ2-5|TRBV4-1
CASSQEGELAGAYQETQYF
TGCGCCAGCAGCCAAGAAGGGGAGCTAGCGGGGGCGTACCAAGAGACCCAGTACTTC
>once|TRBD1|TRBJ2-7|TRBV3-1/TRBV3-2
CASSQRGTGTYEQYF
TGTGCCAGCAGCCAAAGGGGGACAGGGACCTACGAGCAGTACTTC
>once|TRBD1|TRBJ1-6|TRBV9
CASSPQDRGNNSPLHF
TGTGCCAGCAGCCCACAGGACAGGGGGAATAATTCACCCCTCCACTTT
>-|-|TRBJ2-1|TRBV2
CASSEGPYNEQFF
TGTGCCAGCAGTGAGGGCCCCTACAATGAGCAGTTCTTC
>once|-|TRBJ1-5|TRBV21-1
CASSTSGTGGKPQHF
TGTGCCAGCAGCACCAGTGGGACAGGGGGAAAGCCCCAGCATTTT
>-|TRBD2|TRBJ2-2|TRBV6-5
CASSHTSVGTGELFF
TGTGCCAGCAGTCATACTAGCGTCGGCACCGGGGAGCTGTTTTTT
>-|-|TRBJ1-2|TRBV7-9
CASSFSEVANYGYTF
TGTGCCAGCAGCTTCTCGGAGGTAGCTAACTATGGCTACACCTTC
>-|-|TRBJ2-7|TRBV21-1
CASSRTLIRDRVAYEQYF
TGTGCCAGCAGCAGAACCCTAATCCGGGACAGGGTGGCCTACGAGCAGTACTTC
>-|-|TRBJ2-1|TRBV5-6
CASSSTRVRPEVF
TGTGCCAGCAGCTCGACCAGGGTTAGGCCAGAGGTCTTC
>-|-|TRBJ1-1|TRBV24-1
CATSGDAGGEAFF
TGTGCCACCAGTGGGGATGCGGGCGGTGAAGCTTTCTTT
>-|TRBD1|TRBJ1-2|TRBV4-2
CASSLAGQELYGYTF
TGTGCCAGCAGCCTTGCGGGACAGGAGCTCTATGGCTACACCTTC
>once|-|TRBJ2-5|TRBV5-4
CASSLYREGQETQYF
TGTGCCAGCAGCTTGTACAGGGAGGGTCAAGAGACCCAGTACTTC
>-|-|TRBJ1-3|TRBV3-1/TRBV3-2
CASSPYPGHHSGNTIYF
TGTGCCAGCAGCCCGTACCCGGGACATCACTCTGGAAACACCATATATTTT
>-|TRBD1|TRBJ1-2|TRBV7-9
CASRAGTGGFFSGYTF
TGTGCCAGCAGGGCCGGGACAGGGGGCTTTTTTAGCGGCTACACCTTC
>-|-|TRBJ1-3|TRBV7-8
CASSSAEGSGNTIYF
TGTGCCAGCAGCTCGGCCGAGGGATCGGGAAACACCATATATTTT
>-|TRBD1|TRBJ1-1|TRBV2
CASQLTGQGWAEAFF
TGTGCCAGCCAACTGACAGGACAGGGATGGGCTGAAGCTTTCTTT
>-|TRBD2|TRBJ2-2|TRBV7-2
CASSFRASGGQGTGELFF
TGTGCCAGCAGCTTTCGGGCTAGCGGGGGGCAGGGGACCGGGGAGCTGTTTTTT